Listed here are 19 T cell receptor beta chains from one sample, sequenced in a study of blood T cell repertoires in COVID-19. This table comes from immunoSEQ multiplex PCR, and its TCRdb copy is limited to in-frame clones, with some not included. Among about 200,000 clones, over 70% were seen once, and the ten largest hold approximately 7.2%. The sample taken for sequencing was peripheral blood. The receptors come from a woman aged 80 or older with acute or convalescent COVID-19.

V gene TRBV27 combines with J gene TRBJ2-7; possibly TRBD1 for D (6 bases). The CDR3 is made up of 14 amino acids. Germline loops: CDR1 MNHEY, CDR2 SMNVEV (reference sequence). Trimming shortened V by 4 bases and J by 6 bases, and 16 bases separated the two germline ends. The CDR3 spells CASSSSGVGAEQYF. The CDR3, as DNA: TGTGCCAGCAGTTCCTCAGGAGTGGGGGCCGAGCAGTACTTC.

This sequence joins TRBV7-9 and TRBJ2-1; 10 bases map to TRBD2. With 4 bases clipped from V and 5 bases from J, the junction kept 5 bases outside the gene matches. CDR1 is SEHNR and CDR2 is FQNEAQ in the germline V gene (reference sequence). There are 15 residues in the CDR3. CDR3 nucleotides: TGTGCCAGCAGCTACACTAGCGGGGCCAACAATGAGCAGTTCTTC. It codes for CASSYTSGANNEQFF.

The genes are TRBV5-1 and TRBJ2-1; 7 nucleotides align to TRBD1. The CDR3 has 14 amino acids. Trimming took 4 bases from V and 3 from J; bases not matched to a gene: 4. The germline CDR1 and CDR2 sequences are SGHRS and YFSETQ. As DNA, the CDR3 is TGCGCCAGCAGCACCGGACAGGTCTACAATGAGCAGTTCTTC. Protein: CASSTGQVYNEQFF.

The CDR3 sequence is CASGEQGNNSPLHF. CDR3 nucleotide sequence: TGTGCCAGCGGGGAACAGGGGAATAATTCACCCCTCCACTTT. The genes are TRBV11-1 and TRBJ1-6; TRBD1 matches 7 bases. Germline V CDR1 and CDR2: SGHAT, FQDESV (reference sequence). J was trimmed by 5 bases and V by 8 bases; bases with no gene match: 6. The CDR3 contains 14 residues.

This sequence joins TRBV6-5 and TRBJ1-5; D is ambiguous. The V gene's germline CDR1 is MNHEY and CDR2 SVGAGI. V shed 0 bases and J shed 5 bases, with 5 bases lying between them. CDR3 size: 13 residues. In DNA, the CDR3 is TGTGCCAGCAGTTACTCCCCCGATCAGCCCCAGCATTTT. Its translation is CASSYSPDQPQHF.

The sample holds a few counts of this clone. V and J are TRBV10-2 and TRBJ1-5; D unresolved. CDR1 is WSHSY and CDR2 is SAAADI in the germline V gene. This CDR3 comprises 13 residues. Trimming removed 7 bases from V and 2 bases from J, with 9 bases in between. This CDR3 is CASNGWGNQPQHF. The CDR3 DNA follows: TGCGCCAGCAACGGGTGGGGCAATCAGCCCCAGCATTTT.

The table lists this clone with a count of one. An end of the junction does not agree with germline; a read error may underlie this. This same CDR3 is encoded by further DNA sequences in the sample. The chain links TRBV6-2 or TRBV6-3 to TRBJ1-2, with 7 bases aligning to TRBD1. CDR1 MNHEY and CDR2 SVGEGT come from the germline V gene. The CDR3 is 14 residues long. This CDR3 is CASSYSGQLYGYTF. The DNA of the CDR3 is TGTGCCAGCAGTTACTCGGGACAGCTTTATGGCTATACCTTC.

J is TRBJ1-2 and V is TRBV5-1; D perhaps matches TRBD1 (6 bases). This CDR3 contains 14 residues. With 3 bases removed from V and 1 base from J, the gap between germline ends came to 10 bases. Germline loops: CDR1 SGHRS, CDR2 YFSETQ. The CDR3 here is CASSSSQGNYGYTF. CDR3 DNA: TGCGCCAGCAGCTCATCACAGGGTAACTATGGCTACACCTTC.

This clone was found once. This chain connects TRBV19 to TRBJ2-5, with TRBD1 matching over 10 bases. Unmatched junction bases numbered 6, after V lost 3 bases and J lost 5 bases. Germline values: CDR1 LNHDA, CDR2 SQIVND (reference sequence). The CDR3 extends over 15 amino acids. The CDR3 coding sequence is TGTGCCAGTAGTATGGTGACAGGGGGCTGGGAGACCCAGTACTTC. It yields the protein CASSMVTGGWETQYF.

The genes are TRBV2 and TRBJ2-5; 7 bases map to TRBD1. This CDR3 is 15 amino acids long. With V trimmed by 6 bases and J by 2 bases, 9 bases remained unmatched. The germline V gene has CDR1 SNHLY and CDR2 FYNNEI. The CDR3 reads CASRKDRSPQETQYF. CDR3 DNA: TGTGCCAGCAGGAAGGACAGGTCTCCGCAAGAGACCCAGTACTTC.

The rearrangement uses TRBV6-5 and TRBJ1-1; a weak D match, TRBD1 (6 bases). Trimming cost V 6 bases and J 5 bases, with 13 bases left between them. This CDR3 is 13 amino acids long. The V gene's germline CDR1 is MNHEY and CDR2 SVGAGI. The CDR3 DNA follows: TGTGCCAGCAGGAGCTTTAGGGGGACTGAAGCTTTCTTT. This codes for CASRSFRGTEAFF.

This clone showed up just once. The CDR3 sequence is CASSSQQGADTQYF. The CDR3 nucleotides read TGTGCCAGCAGCTCCCAACAGGGGGCAGATACGCAGTATTTT. The rearrangement uses TRBV7-3 and TRBJ2-3; 8 nucleotides line up with TRBD1. With 4 bases clipped from V and 4 bases from J, the junction kept 4 bases outside the gene matches. CDR3 length: 14 residues. Germline-derived CDR1 and CDR2 are SGHTA and FQGTGA.

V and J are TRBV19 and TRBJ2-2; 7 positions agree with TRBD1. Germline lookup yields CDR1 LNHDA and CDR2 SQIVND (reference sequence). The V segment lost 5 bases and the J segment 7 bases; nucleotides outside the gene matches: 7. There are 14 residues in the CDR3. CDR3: CASSSAQGSGELFF. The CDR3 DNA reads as TGTGCCAGTAGTTCAGCACAGGGGAGCGGGGAGCTGTTTTTT.

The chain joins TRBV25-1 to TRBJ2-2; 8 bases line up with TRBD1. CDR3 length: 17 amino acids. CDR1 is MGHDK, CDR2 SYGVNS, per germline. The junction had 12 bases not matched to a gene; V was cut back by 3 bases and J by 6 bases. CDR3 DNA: TGTGCCAGCAGTGACTCGCCTGGACAGGGCAAGCCCGGGGAGCTGTTTTTT. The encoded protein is CASSDSPGQGKPGELFF. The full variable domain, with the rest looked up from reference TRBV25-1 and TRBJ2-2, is EADIYQTPRYLVIGTGKKITLECSQTMGHDKMYWYQQDPGMELHLIHYSYGVNSTEKGDLSSESTVSRIRTEHFPLTLESARPSHTSQYLCASSDSPGQGKPGELFFGEGSRLTVL.

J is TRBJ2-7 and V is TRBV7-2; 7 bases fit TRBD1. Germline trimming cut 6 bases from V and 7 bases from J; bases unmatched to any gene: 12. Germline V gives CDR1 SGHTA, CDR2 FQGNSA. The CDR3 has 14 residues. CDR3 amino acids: CASSIAFQGEEQYF. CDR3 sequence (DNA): TGTGCCAGCAGTATAGCTTTTCAGGGGGAGGAGCAGTACTTC.

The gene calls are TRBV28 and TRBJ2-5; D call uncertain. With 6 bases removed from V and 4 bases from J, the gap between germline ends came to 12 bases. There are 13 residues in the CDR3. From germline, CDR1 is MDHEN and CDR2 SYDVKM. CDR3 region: CASSLYNSETQYF. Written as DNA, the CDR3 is TGTGCCAGCAGCTTGTATAACTCAGAGACCCAGTACTTC.

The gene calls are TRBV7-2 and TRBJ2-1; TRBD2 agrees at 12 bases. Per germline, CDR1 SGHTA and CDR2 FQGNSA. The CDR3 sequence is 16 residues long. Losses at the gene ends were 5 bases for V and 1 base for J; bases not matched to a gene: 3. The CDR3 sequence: CASSLTSGGSYNEQFF. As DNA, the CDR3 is TGTGCCAGCAGCCTAACTAGCGGGGGGTCCTACAATGAGCAGTTCTTC.

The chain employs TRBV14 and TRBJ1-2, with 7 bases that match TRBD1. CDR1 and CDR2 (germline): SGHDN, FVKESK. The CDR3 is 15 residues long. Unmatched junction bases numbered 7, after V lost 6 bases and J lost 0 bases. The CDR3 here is CASSLYQGANYGYTF. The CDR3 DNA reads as TGTGCCAGCAGTCTTTACCAGGGGGCTAACTATGGCTACACCTTC.

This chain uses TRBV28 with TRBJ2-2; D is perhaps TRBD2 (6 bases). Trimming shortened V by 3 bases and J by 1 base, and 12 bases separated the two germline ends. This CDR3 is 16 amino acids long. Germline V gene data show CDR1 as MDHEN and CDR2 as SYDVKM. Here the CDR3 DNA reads TGTGCCAGCAGTTTGTCGGCGGGGCAGAACACCGGGGAGCTGTTTTTT. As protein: CASSLSAGQNTGELFF.